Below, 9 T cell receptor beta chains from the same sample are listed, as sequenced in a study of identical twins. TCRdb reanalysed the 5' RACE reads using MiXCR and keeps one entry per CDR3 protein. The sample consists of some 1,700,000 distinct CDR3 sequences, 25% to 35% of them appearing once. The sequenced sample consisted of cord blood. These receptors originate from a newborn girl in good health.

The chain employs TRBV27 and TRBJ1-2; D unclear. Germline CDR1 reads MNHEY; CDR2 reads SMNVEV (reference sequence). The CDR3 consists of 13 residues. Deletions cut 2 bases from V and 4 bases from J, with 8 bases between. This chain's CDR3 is CASSLNSLYGYTF. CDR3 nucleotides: TGTGCCAGCAGTTTAAACAGCCTCTATGGCTACACCTTC.

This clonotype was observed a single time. CDR3 residues: CATSDSIRWGTGELFF. The CDR3 DNA sequence: TGTGCCACCAGTGATTCCATCCGATGGGGCACCGGGGAGCTGTTTTTT. V usage is TRBV24-1 and J usage is TRBJ2-2; D is ambiguous. The CDR3 covers 16 residues. The ends were cut back, 2 bases at V and 4 bases at J, with 13 bases in the middle. In germline, CDR1 is KGHDR, CDR2 SFDVKD.

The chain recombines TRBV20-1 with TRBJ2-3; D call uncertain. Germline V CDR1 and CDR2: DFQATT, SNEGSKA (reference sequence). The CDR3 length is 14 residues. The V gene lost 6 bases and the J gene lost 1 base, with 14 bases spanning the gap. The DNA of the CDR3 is TGCAGTGCCGAGCCAAATCACCGCACAGATACGCAGTATTTT. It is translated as CSAEPNHRTDTQYF.

The CDR3 spells CASSPPGMNTEAFF. CDR3 DNA: TGTGCCAGCAGCCCCCCGGGGATGAACACTGAAGCTTTCTTT. The chain carries TRBV6-5 and TRBJ1-1, with no clear D. Germline values: CDR1 MNHEY, CDR2 SVGAGI. The CDR3 consists of 14 residues. Between the trimmed V and J ends, which lost 6 bases and 0 bases, there was a span of 11 bases.

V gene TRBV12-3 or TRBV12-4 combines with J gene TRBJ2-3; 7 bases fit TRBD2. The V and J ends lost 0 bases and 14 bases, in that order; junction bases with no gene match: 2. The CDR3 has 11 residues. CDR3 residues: CASSLAGGMYF. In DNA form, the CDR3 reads TGTGCCAGCAGTTTAGCGGGGGGGATGTATTTT.

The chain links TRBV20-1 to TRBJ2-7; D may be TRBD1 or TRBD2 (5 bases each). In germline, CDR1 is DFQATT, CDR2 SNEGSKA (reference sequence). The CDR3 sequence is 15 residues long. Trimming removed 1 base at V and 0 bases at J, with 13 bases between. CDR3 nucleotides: TGCAGTGCTAGAGTTTGGGGGAAGAGCTCCTACGAGCAGTACTTC. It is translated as CSARVWGKSSYEQYF.

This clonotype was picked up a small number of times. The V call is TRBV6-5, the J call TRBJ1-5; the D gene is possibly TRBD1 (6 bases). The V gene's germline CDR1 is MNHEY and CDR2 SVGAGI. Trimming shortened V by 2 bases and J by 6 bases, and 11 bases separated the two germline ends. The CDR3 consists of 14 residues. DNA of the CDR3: TGTGCCAGCAGTTACCACCCGACAGGTCAGCCCCAGCATTTT. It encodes CASSYHPTGQPQHF.

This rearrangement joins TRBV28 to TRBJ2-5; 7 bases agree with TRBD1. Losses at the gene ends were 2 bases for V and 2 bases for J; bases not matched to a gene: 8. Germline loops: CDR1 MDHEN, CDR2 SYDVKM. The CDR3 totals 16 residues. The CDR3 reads CASSLVSLTGQETQYF. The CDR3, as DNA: TGTGCCAGCAGTTTAGTCTCCTTGACAGGGCAAGAGACCCAGTACTTC. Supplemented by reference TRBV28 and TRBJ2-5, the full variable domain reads DVKVTQSSRYLVKRTGEKVFLECVQDMDHENMFWYRQDPGLGLRLIYFSYDVKMKEKGDIPEGYSVSREKKERFSLILESASTNQTSMYLCASSLVSLTGQETQYFGPGTRLLVL.

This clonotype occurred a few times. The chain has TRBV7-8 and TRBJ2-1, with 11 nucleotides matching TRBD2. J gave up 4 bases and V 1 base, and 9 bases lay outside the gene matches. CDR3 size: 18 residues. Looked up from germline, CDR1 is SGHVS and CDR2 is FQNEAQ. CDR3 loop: CASSLVTSGGIGYNEQFF. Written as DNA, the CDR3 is TGTGCCAGCAGCTTAGTTACTAGCGGGGGCATTGGGTACAATGAGCAGTTCTTC.